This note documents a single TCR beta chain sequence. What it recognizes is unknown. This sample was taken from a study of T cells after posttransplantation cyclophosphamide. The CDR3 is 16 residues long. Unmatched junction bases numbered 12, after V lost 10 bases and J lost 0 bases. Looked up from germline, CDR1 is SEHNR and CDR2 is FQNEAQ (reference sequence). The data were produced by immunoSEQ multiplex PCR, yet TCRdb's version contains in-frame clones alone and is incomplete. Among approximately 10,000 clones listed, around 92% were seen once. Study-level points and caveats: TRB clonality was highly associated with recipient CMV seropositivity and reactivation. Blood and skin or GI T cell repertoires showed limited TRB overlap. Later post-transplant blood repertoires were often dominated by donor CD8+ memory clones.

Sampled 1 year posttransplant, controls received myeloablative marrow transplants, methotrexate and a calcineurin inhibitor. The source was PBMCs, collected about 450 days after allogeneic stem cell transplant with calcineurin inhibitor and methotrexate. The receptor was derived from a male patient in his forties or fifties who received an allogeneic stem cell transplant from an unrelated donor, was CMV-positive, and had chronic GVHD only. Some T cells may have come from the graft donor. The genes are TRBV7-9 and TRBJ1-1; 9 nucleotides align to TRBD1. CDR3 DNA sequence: TGTGCCATCCCTCGGGACAGGGCATTATTGAACACTGAAGCTTTCTTT. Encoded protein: CAIPRDRALLNTEAFF.